This T cell receptor beta chain was recovered during a study of CXCR3-negative and CXCR3-positive naive CD8 T cells. As for the study in general: The TRB read total, about 150 million, broke down to about 1.5 +/- 0.3 million reads per library.

Through 5' RACE with UMI labels, the TRB cDNA libraries were prepared. TCRdb processed the 5' RACE reads again and assigns one entry to each CDR3 protein, with no DNA. This sample contains roughly 120,000 distinct CDR3 sequences. Details on this clonotype: Its antigen remains unidentified.

Study results and limitations: CXCR3-positive naive cells had more hydrophobic TRB CDR3s than CXCR3-negative naive cells.

Per the germline V gene, CDR1 is PRHDT and CDR2 is FYEKMQ (reference sequence). This CDR3 region has 14 residues. V is TRBV13 and J is TRBJ2-7; TCRdb calls TRBD1, which cannot be checked without DNA. The sample consisted of naive CXCR3+ CD8+ T cells from blood. The subset is: CD45RO-CCR7+CD27+CD95- naive CD8+ T cells expressing CXCR3 (TNR3+). This receptor was taken from a human donor in good health. Some clones in this sample may be carry-over from other donors' samples. The chain's CDR3 is CASSWTGGSYEQYF. The whole variable domain, filled in from reference TRBV13 and TRBJ2-7, reads AAGVIQSPRHLIKEKRETATLKCYPIPRHDTVYWYQQGPGQDPQFLISFYEKMQSDKGSIPDRFSAQQFSDYHSELNMSSLELGDSALYFCASSWTGGSYEQYFGPGTRLTVT.